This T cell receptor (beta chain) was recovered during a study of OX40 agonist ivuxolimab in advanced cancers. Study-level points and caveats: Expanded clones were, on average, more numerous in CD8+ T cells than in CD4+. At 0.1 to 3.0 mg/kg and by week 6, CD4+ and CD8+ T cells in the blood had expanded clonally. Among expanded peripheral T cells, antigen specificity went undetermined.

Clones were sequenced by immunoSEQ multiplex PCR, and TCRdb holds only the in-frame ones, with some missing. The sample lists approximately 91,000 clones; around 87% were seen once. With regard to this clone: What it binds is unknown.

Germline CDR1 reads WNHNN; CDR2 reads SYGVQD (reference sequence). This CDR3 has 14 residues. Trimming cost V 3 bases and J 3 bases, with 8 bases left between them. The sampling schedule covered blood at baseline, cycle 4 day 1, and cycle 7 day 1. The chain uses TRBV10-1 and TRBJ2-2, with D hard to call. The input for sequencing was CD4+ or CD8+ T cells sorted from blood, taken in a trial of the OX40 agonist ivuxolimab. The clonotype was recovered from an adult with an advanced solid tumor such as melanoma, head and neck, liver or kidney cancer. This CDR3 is CASSDGPHTGELFF. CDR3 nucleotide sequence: TGCGCCAGCAGTGACGGACCGCACACCGGGGAGCTGTTTTTT.